This TCR beta chain was found in a study of blood T cell repertoires in COVID-19. On the study more broadly: COVID-19 samples, acute and convalescent, were from the United States, Italy and Spain. PBMCs, B-cell-depleted T cells, or T cells provided the cDNA or gDNA that made up the material.

Original methodology: By means of reference gene primer amplification, nucleated cell counts were estimated. Produced via immunoSEQ multiplex PCR; TCRdb's table is partial and in-frame only. That table supplies the V and J calls and clone size; D and trimming were determined from the DNA. The table includes about 99,000 clones, approximately 89% detected once. Sequencing used peripheral blood. This TCR derives from a woman at least 80 years old in a cohort sampled during active COVID-19.

The CDR3, as DNA: TGTGCCAGCAGCCCCGCGGGGAGTGCTTACGAGCAGTACTTC. As protein: CASSPAGSAYEQYF. V is TRBV7-9 and J is TRBJ2-7; D possibly corresponds to TRBD2 (6 bases). The germline V gene has CDR1 SEHNR and CDR2 FQNEAQ (reference sequence). Trimming shortened V by 5 bases and J by 4 bases, and 15 bases separated the two germline ends. The CDR3 contains 14 residues.